What follows describes a single T cell receptor beta chain. What it binds is not known. Each CDR3 protein gets one entry after TCRdb re-called the reads with MiXCR. The sample yields almost 550,000 distinct CDR3 sequences, 16% seen once. CDR3 length: 14 residues. V lost 5 bases and J lost 4, with 15 bases in between. The germline gives CDR1 LNHDA, CDR2 SQIVND (reference sequence). This entry comes from a study of T cell repertoires in cytomegalovirus infection. The study, taken as a whole, reports: The response measured ex vivo was dominated by TCR beta clonotypes (HLA-C-restricted and CMV-specific).

V usage is TRBV19 and J usage is TRBJ2-7, with a weak D call TRBD2 (7 bases). Source material: CD8+ T cells from PBMCs. The TCR comes from a human donor in good health (CMV status not recorded). Some clones in this sample may be carry-over from other donors' samples. CDR3 DNA sequence: TGTGCCAGTAGTGTAGGGAGGGGGAGGTACGAGCAGTACTTC. Its translation: CASSVGRGRYEQYF.